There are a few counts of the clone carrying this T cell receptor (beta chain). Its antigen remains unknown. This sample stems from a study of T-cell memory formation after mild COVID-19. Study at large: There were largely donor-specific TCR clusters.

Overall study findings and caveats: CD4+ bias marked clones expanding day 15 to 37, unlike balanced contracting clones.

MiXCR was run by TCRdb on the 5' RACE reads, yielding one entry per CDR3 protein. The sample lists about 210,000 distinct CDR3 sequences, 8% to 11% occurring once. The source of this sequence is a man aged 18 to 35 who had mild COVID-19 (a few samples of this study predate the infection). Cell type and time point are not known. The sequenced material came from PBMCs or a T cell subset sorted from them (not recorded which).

The CDR3 loop reads CASSHGQDGTDTQYF. The CDR3 DNA follows: TGTGCCAGCAGCCACGGACAGGACGGCACAGATACGCAGTATTTT. V and J are TRBV7-3 and TRBJ2-3, with 7 bases fitting TRBD1. The J segment lost 1 base and the V segment lost 5 bases, leaving 6 bases of the junction unmatched. The V gene's germline CDR1 is SGHTA and CDR2 FQGTGA. The CDR3 runs to 15 residues. Supplemented by reference TRBV7-3 and TRBJ2-3, the full variable domain reads GAGVSQTPSNKVTEKGKYVELRCDPISGHTALYWYRQSLGQGPEFLIYFQGTGAADDSGLPNDRFFAVRPEGSVSTLKIQRTERGDSAVYLCASSHGQDGTDTQYFGPGTRLTVL.